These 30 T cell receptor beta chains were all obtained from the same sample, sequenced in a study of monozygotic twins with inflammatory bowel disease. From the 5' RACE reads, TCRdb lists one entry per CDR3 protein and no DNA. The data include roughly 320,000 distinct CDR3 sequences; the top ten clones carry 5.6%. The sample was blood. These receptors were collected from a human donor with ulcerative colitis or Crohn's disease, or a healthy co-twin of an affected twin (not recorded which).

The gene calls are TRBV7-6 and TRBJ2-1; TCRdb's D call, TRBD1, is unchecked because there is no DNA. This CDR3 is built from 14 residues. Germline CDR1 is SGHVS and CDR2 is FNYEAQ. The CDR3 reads CASSGGTGGSEQFF.

The CDR3 region is CASSPRGDTGPYEQYF. This sequence joins TRBV7-8 and TRBJ2-7; with no DNA, the TCRdb D assignment of TRBD1 cannot be verified. Germline CDR1 SGHVS, CDR2 FQNEAQ. This CDR3 has 16 residues.

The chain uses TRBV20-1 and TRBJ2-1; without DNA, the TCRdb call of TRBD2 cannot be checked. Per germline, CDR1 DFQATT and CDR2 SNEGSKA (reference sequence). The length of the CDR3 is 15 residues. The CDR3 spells CSAGRAGSSYNEQFF.

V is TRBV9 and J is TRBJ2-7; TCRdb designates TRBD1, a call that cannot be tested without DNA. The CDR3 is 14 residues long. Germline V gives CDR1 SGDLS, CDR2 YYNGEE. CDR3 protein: CSSSVEDIPYEQYF. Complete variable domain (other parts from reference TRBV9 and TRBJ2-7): DSGVTQTPKHLITATGQRVTLRCSPRSGDLSVYWYQQSLDQGLQFLIQYYNGEERAKGNILERFSAQQFPDLHSELNLSSLELGDSALYFCSSSVEDIPYEQYFGPGTRLTVT.

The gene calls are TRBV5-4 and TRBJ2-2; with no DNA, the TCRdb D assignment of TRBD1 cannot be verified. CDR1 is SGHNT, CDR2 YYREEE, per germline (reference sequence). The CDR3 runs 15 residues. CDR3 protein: CASSLDWGRGGELFF.

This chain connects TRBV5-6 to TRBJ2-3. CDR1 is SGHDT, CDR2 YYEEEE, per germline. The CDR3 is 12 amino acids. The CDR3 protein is CASSYEEDTQYF.

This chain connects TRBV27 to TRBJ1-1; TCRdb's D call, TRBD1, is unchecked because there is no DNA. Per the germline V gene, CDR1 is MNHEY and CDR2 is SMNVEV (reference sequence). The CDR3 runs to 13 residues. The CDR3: CASSMRQGRGAFF.

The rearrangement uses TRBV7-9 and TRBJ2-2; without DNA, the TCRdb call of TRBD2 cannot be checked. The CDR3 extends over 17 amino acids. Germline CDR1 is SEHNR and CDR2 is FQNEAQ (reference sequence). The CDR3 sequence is CASSSPAGGAFGGELFF.

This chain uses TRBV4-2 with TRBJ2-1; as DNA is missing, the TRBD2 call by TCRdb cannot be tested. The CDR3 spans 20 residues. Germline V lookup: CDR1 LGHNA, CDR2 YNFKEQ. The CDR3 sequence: CASSGNLGLAGGTSYNEQFF.

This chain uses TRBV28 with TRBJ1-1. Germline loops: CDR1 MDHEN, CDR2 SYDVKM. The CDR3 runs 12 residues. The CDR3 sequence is CASSLRNTEAFF.

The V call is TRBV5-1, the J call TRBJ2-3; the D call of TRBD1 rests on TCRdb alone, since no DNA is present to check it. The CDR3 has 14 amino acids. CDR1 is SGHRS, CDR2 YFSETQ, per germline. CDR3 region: CASTNRGGTDTQYF. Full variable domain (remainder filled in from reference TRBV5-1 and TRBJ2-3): KAGVTQTPRYLIKTRGQQVTLSCSPISGHRSVSWYQQTPGQGLQFLFEYFSETQRNKGNFPGRFSGRQFSNSRSEMNVSTLELGDSALYLCASTNRGGTDTQYFGPGTRLTVL.

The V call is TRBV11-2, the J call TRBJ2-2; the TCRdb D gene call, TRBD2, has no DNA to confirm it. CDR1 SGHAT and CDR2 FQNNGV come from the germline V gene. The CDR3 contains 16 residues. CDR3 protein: CASRPSDKGRSGELFF.

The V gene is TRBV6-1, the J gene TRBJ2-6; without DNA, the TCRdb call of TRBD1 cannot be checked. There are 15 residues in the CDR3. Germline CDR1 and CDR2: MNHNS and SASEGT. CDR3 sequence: CASNNRGTGANVLTF.

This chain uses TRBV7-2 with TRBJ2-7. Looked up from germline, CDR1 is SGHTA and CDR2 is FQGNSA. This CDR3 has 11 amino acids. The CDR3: CASSVSYEQYF.

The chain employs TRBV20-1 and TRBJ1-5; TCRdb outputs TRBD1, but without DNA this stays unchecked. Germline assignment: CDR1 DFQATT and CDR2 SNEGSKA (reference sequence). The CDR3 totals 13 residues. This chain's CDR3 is CSAKRQGAQPQHF.

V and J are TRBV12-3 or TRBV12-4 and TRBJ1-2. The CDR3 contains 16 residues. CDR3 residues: CASSFIVSLTNYGYTF.

CDR3 in amino acids: CASSFSQGPYEQYF. The V and J genes are TRBV7-2 and TRBJ2-7. The CDR3 is 14 amino acids. Per the germline V gene, CDR1 is SGHTA and CDR2 is FQGNSA.

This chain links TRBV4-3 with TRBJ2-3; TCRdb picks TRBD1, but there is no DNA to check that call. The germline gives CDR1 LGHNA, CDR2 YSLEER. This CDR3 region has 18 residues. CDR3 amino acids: CASSQFVRRTGSTDTQYF.

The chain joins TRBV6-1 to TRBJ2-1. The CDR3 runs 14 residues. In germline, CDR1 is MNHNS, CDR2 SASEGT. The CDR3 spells CASTPVSVGSEQFF.

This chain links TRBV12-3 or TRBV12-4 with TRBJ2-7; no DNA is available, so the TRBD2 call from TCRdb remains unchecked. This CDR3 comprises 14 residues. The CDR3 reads CASSLAALAYEQYF.

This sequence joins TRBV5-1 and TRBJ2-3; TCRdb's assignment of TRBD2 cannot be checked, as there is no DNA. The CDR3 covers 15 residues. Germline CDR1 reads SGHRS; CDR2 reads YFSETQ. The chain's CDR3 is CASMELARPTDTQYF.

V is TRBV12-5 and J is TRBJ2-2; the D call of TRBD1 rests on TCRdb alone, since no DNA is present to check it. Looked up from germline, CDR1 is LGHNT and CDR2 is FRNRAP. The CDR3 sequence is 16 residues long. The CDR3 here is CASGLVIRGLIGELFF.

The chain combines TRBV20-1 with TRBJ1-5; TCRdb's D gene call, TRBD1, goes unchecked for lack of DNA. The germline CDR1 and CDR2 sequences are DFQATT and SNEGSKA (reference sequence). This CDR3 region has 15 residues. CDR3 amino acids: CSARRRTDSNQPQHF.

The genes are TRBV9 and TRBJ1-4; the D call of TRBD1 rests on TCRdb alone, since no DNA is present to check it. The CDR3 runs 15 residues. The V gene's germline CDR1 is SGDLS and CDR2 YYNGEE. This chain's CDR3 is CASSVDGTTNEKLFF.

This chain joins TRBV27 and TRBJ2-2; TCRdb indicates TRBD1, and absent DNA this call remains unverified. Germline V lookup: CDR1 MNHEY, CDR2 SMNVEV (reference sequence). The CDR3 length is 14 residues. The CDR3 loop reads CAFTGGSRVGELFF.

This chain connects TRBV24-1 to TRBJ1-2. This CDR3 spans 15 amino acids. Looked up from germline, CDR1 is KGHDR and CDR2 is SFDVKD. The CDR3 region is CATSDAGTGSYGYTF.

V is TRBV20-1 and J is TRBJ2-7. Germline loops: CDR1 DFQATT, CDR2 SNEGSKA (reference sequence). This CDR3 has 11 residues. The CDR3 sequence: CSARFPNEQYF.

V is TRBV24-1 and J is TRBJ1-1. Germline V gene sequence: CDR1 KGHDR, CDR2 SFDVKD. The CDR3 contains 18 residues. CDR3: CATSDHLAPRQLNTEAFF.

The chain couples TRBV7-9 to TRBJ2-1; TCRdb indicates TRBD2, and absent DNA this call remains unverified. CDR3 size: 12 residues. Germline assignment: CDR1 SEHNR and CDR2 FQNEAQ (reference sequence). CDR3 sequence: CAGGVAYNEQFF.

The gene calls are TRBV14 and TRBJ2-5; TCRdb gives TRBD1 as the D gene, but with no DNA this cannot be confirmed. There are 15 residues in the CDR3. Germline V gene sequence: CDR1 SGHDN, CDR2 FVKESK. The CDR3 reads CASSQGTWGEETQYF. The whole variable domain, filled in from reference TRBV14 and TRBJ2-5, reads EAGVTQFPSHSVIEKGQTVTLRCDPISGHDNLYWYRRVMGKEIKFLLHFVKESKQDESGMPNNRFLAERTGGTYSTLKVQPAELEDSGVYFCASSQGTWGEETQYFGPGTRLLVL.